This T cell receptor beta chain is from a study of cytomegalovirus exposure and HLA in healthy donors. Study observations and caveats: In a later analysis, about 17,000 TCR beta sequences were associated with HLA alleles at 0.05 false discovery rate.

Germline CDR1 and CDR2: LGHNA and YSLEER. The germline V and J ends were trimmed by 4 bases and 6 bases, with 16 bases remaining between them. This CDR3 comprises 14 residues. The primer mix had 60 Vbeta and 13 Jbeta primers. Measured with immunoSEQ multiplex PCR; TCRdb has only the in-frame clones, and not every one. This sample carries about 100,000 clones, more than 65% of them seen once, and the ten largest clones take more than 4.5%. Concerning this clone itself: Its antigen is undetermined.

This TCR was sampled from a woman aged 18-35 years in good health and CMV-seropositive. Source material: PBMCs. The chain employs TRBV4-3 and TRBJ2-7; tentatively, D is TRBD2 (7 bases). CDR3 loop: CASSLGGGAVEQYF. CDR3 coding DNA: TGCGCCAGCAGCCTGGGAGGGGGAGCGGTCGAGCAGTACTTC.